A single sample is the source of the 9 T cell receptor beta chains below, sequenced in a study of T cell changes during pregnancy in multiple sclerosis. Here immunoSEQ multiplex PCR was the method, and the copy in TCRdb shows in-frame clones only, minus some. Here the sample spans more than 50,000 clones, around 94% being singletons. Sequenced material: CD8+ T cells from peripheral blood mononuclear cells, taken after pregnancy. The receptors here all came from a female donor with multiple sclerosis, enrolled in a pregnancy study.

The chain recombines TRBV11-1 with TRBJ2-1, with 8 bases matching TRBD2. Germline V CDR1 and CDR2: SGHAT, FQDESV (reference sequence). J lost 1 base, V lost 1 base, and 0 bases had no gene match. This CDR3 comprises 15 residues. The CDR3 loop reads CASSLVAGSYNEQFF. The CDR3 bases are TGTGCCAGCAGCTTAGTAGCGGGATCCTACAATGAGCAGTTCTTC.

This chain joins TRBV5-5 and TRBJ2-2; D call uncertain. The germline V and J ends were trimmed by 0 bases and 1 base, with 4 bases remaining between them. This CDR3 spans 14 amino acids. Germline CDR1 SGHKS, CDR2 YYEKEE (reference sequence). The CDR3 DNA reads as TGTGCCAGCAGCTTGGATCTGAACACCGGGGAGCTGTTTTTT. Translated: CASSLDLNTGELFF.

The chain recombines TRBV7-9 with TRBJ2-3; D uncertain. The length of the CDR3 is 14 residues. Germline V gene lookup returns CDR1 SEHNR and CDR2 FQNEAQ (reference sequence). V was cut by 5 bases and J by 2 bases, with 11 bases left in between. CDR3 nucleotide sequence: TGTGCCAGCAGCGAGACGCAGGCCACAGATACGCAGTATTTT. Translating gives CASSETQATDTQYF.

This chain connects TRBV28 to TRBJ2-3, with 8 bases aligning to TRBD1. J lost 1 base, V lost 7 bases, and 10 bases had no gene match. Germline CDR1 reads MDHEN; CDR2 reads SYDVKM. The CDR3 length is 16 residues. Written as DNA, the CDR3 is TGTGCCAGCACCAACTACCCCAGGGGGCGCACAGATACGCAGTATTTT. This translates into CASTNYPRGRTDTQYF.

V usage is TRBV5-6 and J usage is TRBJ2-7, with 9 bases lining up with TRBD1. The CDR3 loop spans 14 amino acids. CDR1 SGHDT and CDR2 YYEEEE come from the germline V gene. With V trimmed by 4 bases and J by 7 bases, 9 bases remained unmatched. The CDR3 loop reads CASSPPGQGWEQYF. In DNA, the CDR3 is TGTGCCAGCAGCCCTCCGGGACAGGGTTGGGAGCAGTACTTC. Variable domain in full (rest from reference TRBV5-6 and TRBJ2-7): DAGVTQSPTHLIKTRGQQVTLRCSPKSGHDTVSWYQQALGQGPQFIFQYYEEEERQRGNFPDRFSGHQFPNYSSELNVNALLLGDSALYLCASSPPGQGWEQYFGPGTRLTVT.

J is TRBJ2-7 and V is TRBV4-1; D gene uncertain. V lost 1 base, J lost 7 bases, and 5 bases lay in between. This CDR3 comprises 11 residues. Looked up from germline, CDR1 is MGHRA and CDR2 is YSYEKL. The CDR3 DNA reads as TGCGCCAGCAGCCAAGGGAGTGAGCAGTACTTC. As protein: CASSQGSEQYF.

This clone was found a few times. The rearrangement joins TRBV19 to TRBJ2-1; TRBD2 matches 8 bases. The CDR3 has 13 amino acids. V was clipped by 3 bases and J by 10 bases; unmatched bases: 5. The V gene's germline CDR1 is LNHDA and CDR2 SQIVND (reference sequence). Here the CDR3 reads CASSMRGAREQFF. CDR3 coding DNA: TGTGCCAGTAGTATGCGGGGGGCGAGGGAGCAGTTCTTC.

The chain has TRBV19 and TRBJ2-3; D is undetermined. CDR1 and CDR2 (germline): LNHDA, SQIVND (reference sequence). V was cut by 5 bases and J by 1 base, with 4 bases left in between. There are 12 residues in the CDR3. The CDR3 region has the DNA TGTGCCAGTAGTCAGGGCACAGATACGCAGTATTTT. Protein: CASSQGTDTQYF.

The V gene is TRBV4-1, the J gene TRBJ2-3; TRBD2 matches 14 bases. V was pared by 3 bases and J by 2 bases, with 7 bases of the junction left unmatched. Germline CDR1 reads MGHRA; CDR2 reads YSYEKL. The CDR3 extends over 18 amino acids. The CDR3 bases are TGCGCCAGCAGCCACTTGGCGGGACTAGCGGGAGACACAGATACGCAGTATTTT. This sequence encodes CASSHLAGLAGDTDTQYF.